Below, one T cell receptor beta chain is given with its context. V was shortened by 3 bases and J by 3 bases, with 8 bases between the two germline ends. The length of the CDR3 is 14 residues. The germline V gene has CDR1 SGHNT and CDR2 YENEEA. Sequencing was performed with immunoSEQ multiplex PCR; in TCRdb, only in-frame clones are kept and a portion is missing. The table lists roughly 30,000 clones, about 91% of them singletons. These data belong to a study of blood T cell repertoires in COVID-19. Background on the study: Material from acute and convalescent COVID-19 was sourced from the United States, Italy and Spain. PBMCs, B-cell-depleted T cells, or T cells provided the cDNA or gDNA that made up the material.

This sequence joins TRBV11-3 and TRBJ1-4; tentative D call: TRBD1 (5 bases). Sample: peripheral blood. The clonotype comes from a man older than 75 with acute or convalescent COVID-19. Written as DNA, the CDR3 is TGTGCCAGCAGCTTTGACAGACCTAATGAAAAACTGTTTTTT. It specifies CASSFDRPNEKLFF.